The 9 T cell receptor beta chains listed next were all sequenced from one sample in a study of metastatic and nonmetastatic thyroid tumors. TCRdb reassembled clones from the PCR reads with MiXCR. The repertoire includes some 5,100 clones, 25% to 35% of them detected once, and around 23% sits in the top ten. There were no patients who had received any treatment before thyroid surgery. Sequencing was carried out using adjacent normal tissue. Receptor source: a female donor with papillary thyroid cancer or a benign thyroid nodule (not recorded which). Some clones in this sample may be carry-over from other donors' samples.

This clone was counted once. The sample holds other DNA sequences that translate to the same CDR3. This rearrangement joins TRBV7-3 to TRBJ2-1; D gene ambiguous. This CDR3 has 13 residues. Germline CDR1 SGHTA, CDR2 FQGTGA. Between the trimmed V and J ends, which lost 0 bases and 3 bases, there was a span of 3 bases. CDR3 amino acids: CASSLTGYNEQFF. The CDR3 DNA follows: TGTGCCAGCAGCTTAACAGGCTACAATGAGCAGTTCTTC. The whole variable domain, filled in from reference TRBV7-3 and TRBJ2-1, reads GAGVSQTPSNKVTEKGKYVELRCDPISGHTALYWYRQSLGQGPEFLIYFQGTGAADDSGLPNDRFFAVRPEGSVSTLKIQRTERGDSAVYLCASSLTGYNEQFFGPGTRLTVL.

The V call is TRBV30, the J call TRBJ1-4; D remains unclear. Germline V gene data show CDR1 as GTSNPN and CDR2 as SVGIG (reference sequence). This CDR3 has 13 amino acids. V was cut by 1 base and J by 3 bases, with 6 bases left in between. The CDR3: CAWSARPNEKLFF. Here the CDR3 DNA reads TGTGCCTGGAGTGCGCGCCCTAATGAAAAACTGTTTTTT.

The chain joins TRBV2 to TRBJ2-1, with D hard to call. The CDR3 has 14 amino acids. The germline V gene has CDR1 SNHLY and CDR2 FYNNEI. V was pared by 3 bases and J by 8 bases, with 14 bases between. CDR3 sequence: CASSEDLVGDEQFF. For the CDR3, the DNA is TGTGCCAGCAGTGAGGATCTAGTCGGCGATGAGCAGTTCTTC.

This clone was observed a few times. This chain joins TRBV12-3 or TRBV12-4 and TRBJ1-2; D remains ambiguous. The CDR3 has 13 amino acids. V lost 3 bases to trimming and J lost 4 bases, with 9 bases between them. The CDR3 sequence: CASSLAQFYGYTF. Here the CDR3 DNA reads TGTGCCAGCAGTTTGGCCCAGTTCTATGGCTACACCTTC.

This clone showed up many times. The V call is TRBV7-9, the J call TRBJ1-3; no clear D gene. Trimming shortened V by 5 bases and J by 7 bases, and 18 bases separated the two germline ends. This CDR3 spans 15 amino acids. Germline lookup yields CDR1 SEHNR and CDR2 FQNEAQ (reference sequence). Written as DNA, the CDR3 is TGTGCCAGCAGCCTAGGTGGCCCCATAGGGAACACCATATATTTT. Protein product: CASSLGGPIGNTIYF.

This clone was detected a few times. This chain joins TRBV12-3 or TRBV12-4 and TRBJ2-1, with 10 bases identical to TRBD2. The CDR3 is 16 amino acids. The trim removed 5 bases at V and 5 bases at J, leaving 9 bases unmatched. CDR3 nucleotides: TGTGCCAGCAGTACATCCCTAGCGGGAGACGACAATGAGCAGTTCTTC. Translated: CASSTSLAGDDNEQFF.

This clone was observed a handful of times. Without the conserved terminal phenylalanine or tryptophan, this CDR3 likely stems from a read error. It is unclear where the CDR3 begins or ends on the DNA, so no DNA is shown, and the CDR3 is as TCRdb lists it. J is TRBJ2-1 and V is TRBV27; whether TRBD1, the table's D call, matches the DNA was not checked. The CDR3 is 15 residues long, ends included. From germline, CDR1 is MNHEY and CDR2 SMNVEV (reference sequence). This CDR3 is CASSSTHRQGYEQLL.

This clone was seen more than once but under ten times. The J gene is TRBJ1-3, the V gene TRBV12-3 or TRBV12-4, with D possibly being TRBD1 (5 bases). CDR3 length equals 17 residues. V was shortened by 3 bases and J by 2 bases, with 17 bases between the two germline ends. The CDR3 nucleotides are TGTGCCAGCAGTTTGGGCAGGGTGATAGGTACTGGAAACACCATATATTTT. Protein: CASSLGRVIGTGNTIYF.

This clone appeared a few times. The rearrangement links TRBV24-1 to TRBJ2-1; 10 nucleotides match TRBD1. The CDR3 is 15 amino acids. Unmatched junction bases numbered 8, after V lost 6 bases and J lost 7 bases. Germline V lookup: CDR1 KGHDR, CDR2 SFDVKD. The CDR3 nucleotides are TGTGCCACCAGTACAACGGGACAGGGGCTAAATGAGCAGTTCTTC. Its translation: CATSTTGQGLNEQFF.